The clone carrying this TCR beta chain has more than one count but fewer than ten. Its target is unknown. The CDR3 extends over 16 amino acids. The germline V gene has CDR1 SGHTA and CDR2 FQGNSA. V was pared by 5 bases and J by 8 bases, with 24 bases between. This specimen belongs to a study of T cell repertoires in cytomegalovirus infection. Study summary: The study used recently identified HLA-C-restricted and well-studied HLA-B-restricted CMV epitopes. Matching HLA type, along with CMV infection, was indicated by public TCR beta signatures. General study points: Frequencies of public TCR beta families were cumulated, and this identified carriers of CMV plus the relevant HLA. Dominant in the ex vivo response were TCR beta clonotypes restricted by HLA-C and specific for CMV.

TCRdb used MiXCR to reprocess the reads, holding one entry per CDR3 protein. The data contain about 830,000 distinct CDR3 sequences, over 25% of them singletons. This chain connects TRBV7-2 to TRBJ1-2; D call uncertain. The sequence came from a human donor in good health (CMV status not recorded). Some clones in this sample may be carry-over from other donors' samples. Source: cultured CD8+ T cells from PBMCs, taken from culture after CMV antigen stimulation. The CDR3 sequence: CASSPSGLSMFGGYTF. Written as DNA, the CDR3 is TGTGCCAGCAGCCCTTCGGGCCTGTCGATGTTTGGCGGCTACACCTTC.